The 24 T cell receptor beta chains below come from one sample, sequenced in a study of control samples from healthy donors and cancer patients. TCRdb's table, derived via immunoSEQ multiplex PCR, lists solely in-frame clones and lacks some. Here the sample spans approximately 90,000 clones, around nine tenths being singletons. The specimen sequenced was blood. Source of these receptors: a man under 40 in good health.

The chain is built from TRBV2 and TRBJ2-2, with 12 bases lining up with TRBD2. This CDR3 comprises 15 residues. Germline trimming cut 5 bases from V and 3 bases from J; bases unmatched to any gene: 1. CDR1 SNHLY and CDR2 FYNNEI come from the germline V gene. The DNA of the CDR3 is TGTGCCAGCAGTCTAGCGGGGGGGGACACCGGGGAGCTGTTTTTT. Its translation: CASSLAGGDTGELFF.

Comments on this clone: Additional DNA sequences in this sample encode the identical CDR3. J is TRBJ2-7 and V is TRBV7-2; weak D call: TRBD1 (6 bases). Per germline, CDR1 SGHTA and CDR2 FQGNSA. V was cut by 10 bases and J by 0 bases, with 13 bases left in between. The length of the CDR3 is 13 residues. The CDR3 DNA reads TGTGCCATTCTGGACAGATACTCCTACGAGCAGTACTTC. It specifies CAILDRYSYEQYF.

V is TRBV5-1 and J is TRBJ1-2; 7 bases agree with TRBD1. Losses at the gene ends were 4 bases for V and 4 bases for J; bases not matched to a gene: 4. The CDR3 is made up of 13 amino acids. Germline values: CDR1 SGHRS, CDR2 YFSETQ. CDR3 sequence reads: CASSPDRSYGYTF. As DNA, the CDR3 is TGCGCCAGCAGCCCGGACAGGTCCTATGGCTACACCTTC.

This chain joins TRBV6-5 and TRBJ1-1; TRBD1 agrees at 7 bases. V lost 5 bases and J lost 0; bases outside the gene matches: 6. This CDR3 spans 15 amino acids. The germline gives CDR1 MNHEY, CDR2 SVGAGI. The CDR3 here is CASSPRQGLNTEAFF. The CDR3 region has the DNA TGTGCCAGCAGTCCCCGACAGGGCCTGAACACTGAAGCTTTCTTT.

V usage is TRBV5-1 and J usage is TRBJ2-3; 9 bases fit TRBD1. CDR3 length equals 14 residues. V shed 2 bases, J shed 6 bases, and the junction held 4 bases outside the gene matches. The germline V gene has CDR1 SGHRS and CDR2 YFSETQ. The CDR3, as DNA: TGCGCCAGCAGCTTACAGGGGGCTGGCGATACGCAGTATTTT. It encodes CASSLQGAGDTQYF. Variable domain in full (rest from reference TRBV5-1 and TRBJ2-3): KAGVTQTPRYLIKTRGQQVTLSCSPISGHRSVSWYQQTPGQGLQFLFEYFSETQRNKGNFPGRFSGRQFSNSRSEMNVSTLELGDSALYLCASSLQGAGDTQYFGPGTRLTVL.

This chain uses TRBV4-3 with TRBJ2-5, with 10 bases lining up with TRBD2. The germline CDR1 and CDR2 sequences are LGHNA and YSLEER. This CDR3 comprises 16 residues. Trimming at V came to 0 bases and at J to 5 bases, leaving 6 bases not matched to a gene. CDR3 in amino acids: CASSQDSGGGAETQYF. In nucleotides, the CDR3 is TGCGCCAGCAGCCAAGACAGCGGGGGGGGTGCGGAGACCCAGTACTTC.

The chain joins TRBV5-1 to TRBJ2-1; no reliable D call. Germline CDR1 SGHRS, CDR2 YFSETQ. This CDR3 contains 15 residues. V lost 3 bases and J 0 bases, leaving 10 bases between the germline ends. The CDR3 region has the DNA TGCGCCAGCAGCTCCCCACCGAGCTCCTACAATGAGCAGTTCTTC. This sequence encodes CASSSPPSSYNEQFF.

V gene TRBV12-2 combines with J gene TRBJ1-3; the listed D gene, TRBD1, was not tested against the DNA. TRBV12-2 is described as a pseudogene. This CDR3 spans 17 amino acids. The CDR3 DNA follows: TGTGCAAGTCGCCCCGGGACAGTCCCCTTAAGAGGAAACACCATATATTTT. It translates to CASRPGTVPLRGNTIYF.

The chain uses TRBV20-1 and TRBJ1-1; D is ambiguous. The V end was cut by 5 bases, the J end by 3 bases, with 7 bases between. The germline CDR1 and CDR2 sequences are DFQATT and SNEGSKA (reference sequence). The CDR3 is made up of 11 amino acids. CDR3 nucleotide sequence: TGCAGTGCTTGGACGCACACTGAAGCTTTCTTT. It encodes CSAWTHTEAFF.

The gene calls are TRBV5-1 and TRBJ2-3; no definite D call. Per the germline V gene, CDR1 is SGHRS and CDR2 is YFSETQ. CDR3 size: 12 residues. V lost 5 bases, J lost 6 bases, and 10 bases lay in between. The CDR3 nucleotides are TGCGCCAGCAGACTCACAGCGGATACGCAGTATTTT. Residues: CASRLTADTQYF.

V and J are TRBV5-1 and TRBJ2-3; 10 bases agree with TRBD2. V was clipped by 2 bases and J by 0 bases; unmatched bases: 3. The CDR3 covers 16 residues. In germline, CDR1 is SGHRS, CDR2 YFSETQ. The chain's CDR3 is CASSFLAGASTDTQYF. The DNA of the CDR3 is TGCGCCAGCAGCTTCCTAGCGGGGGCTAGCACAGATACGCAGTATTTT.

The chain recombines TRBV10-3 with TRBJ1-3, with a weak D call TRBD1 (5 bases). The CDR3 loop spans 16 amino acids. Deletions cut 7 bases from V and 0 bases from J, with 16 bases between. The germline CDR1 and CDR2 sequences are ENHRY and SYGVKD. CDR3 coding DNA: TGTGCCATCACCACGGGGCAGTCGAGCTCTGGAAACACCATATATTTT. The encoded protein is CAITTGQSSSGNTIYF.

The rearrangement uses TRBV9 and TRBJ2-3; D may correspond to TRBD1 or TRBD2 (6 bases each). Germline loops: CDR1 SGDLS, CDR2 YYNGEE. The V and J ends lost 0 bases and 1 base respectively, with 12 bases between them. This CDR3 has 16 residues. The CDR3 is CASSVEPGAGTDTQYF. Here the CDR3 DNA reads TGTGCCAGCAGCGTAGAGCCGGGGGCGGGCACAGATACGCAGTATTTT.

The chain couples TRBV20-1 to TRBJ1-1; no clear D gene. Trimming cost V 3 bases and J 1 base, with 12 bases left between them. The germline gives CDR1 DFQATT, CDR2 SNEGSKA (reference sequence). This CDR3 is built from 14 residues. The CDR3, as DNA: TGCAGTGCTAGTTTCCACTTAACGAACACTGAAGCTTTCTTT. This encodes CSASFHLTNTEAFF.

The chain carries TRBV12-3 or TRBV12-4 and TRBJ2-7, with D maybe TRBD2 (6 bases). This CDR3 region has 12 residues. The V end was cut by 7 bases, the J end by 2 bases, with 9 bases between. The DNA for the CDR3 is TGTGCCAGCACACGGGGGACCTACGAGCAGTACTTC. Its translation: CASTRGTYEQYF.

The chain combines TRBV21-1 with TRBJ1-2. TRBV21-1 is classified as a pseudogene. The CDR3 extends over 12 amino acids. This CDR3 is CASSKRCYGYTF. The CDR3, as DNA: TGTGCCAGCAGCAAAAGGTGCTATGGCTACACCTTC.

The sample holds a few counts of this clone. This chain uses TRBV11-2 with TRBJ2-3; 7 nucleotides match TRBD2. This CDR3 has 15 residues. Trimming cost V 6 bases and J 8 bases; bases outside gene matches: 14. In germline, CDR1 is SGHAT, CDR2 FQNNGV. The CDR3, as DNA: TGTGCCAGCAGTTCTGAACTAAGTGCGGGGGTTACGCAGTATTTT. As protein: CASSSELSAGVTQYF.

V gene TRBV24-1 combines with J gene TRBJ1-5; no definite D call. In germline, CDR1 is KGHDR, CDR2 SFDVKD. The CDR3 sequence is 15 residues long. Trimming pared 2 bases from V and 2 bases from J, leaving 9 bases between. CDR3 DNA sequence: TGTGCCACCAGTGATTCCGGGCTGGGCAATCAGCCCCAGCATTTT. It encodes CATSDSGLGNQPQHF.

This clone appeared a single time. The chain couples TRBV5-1 to TRBJ1-1; D unresolved. The CDR3 loop spans 15 amino acids. Per germline, CDR1 SGHRS and CDR2 YFSETQ. The V end lost 7 bases, the J end lost 1 base, and 17 bases lay between the germline ends. The DNA of the CDR3 is TGCGCCAGCGCCCTACTCGAGGCAGGGAACACTGAAGCTTTCTTT. Its translation: CASALLEAGNTEAFF.

This chain uses TRBV27 with TRBJ1-5; 7 bases agree with TRBD1. CDR1 MNHEY and CDR2 SMNVEV come from the germline V gene (reference sequence). Trimming took 5 bases from V and 4 from J; bases not matched to a gene: 11. The CDR3 consists of 16 residues. CDR3: CASSPGAGGLNQPQHF. Here the CDR3 DNA reads TGTGCCAGCAGTCCGGGGGCAGGGGGTCTGAATCAGCCCCAGCATTTT.

This rearrangement joins TRBV10-3 to TRBJ2-2; 10 bases map to TRBD2. Germline assignment: CDR1 ENHRY and CDR2 SYGVKD. V shed 6 bases and J 5 bases; nucleotides not matched to a gene: 6. The length of the CDR3 is 15 residues. The CDR3 region has the DNA TGTGCCATCAGAAAGGAAGCGGGGGGGACCGGGGAGCTGTTTTTT. As protein: CAIRKEAGGTGELFF.

J is TRBJ1-1 and V is TRBV7-9; D gene uncertain. Looked up from germline, CDR1 is SEHNR and CDR2 is FQNEAQ (reference sequence). Trimming cost V 8 bases and J 1 base, with 11 bases left between them. This CDR3 has 13 residues. The DNA for the CDR3 is TGTGCCAGCGAGAGGACGTCGAACACTGAAGCTTTCTTT. Translated, it gives CASERTSNTEAFF.

The chain joins TRBV6-1 to TRBJ1-5, with no clear D. CDR3 length equals 15 residues. The germline V gene has CDR1 MNHNS and CDR2 SASEGT. V lost 2 bases, J lost 0 bases, and 8 bases lay in between. The CDR3 sequence: CASSELRDSNQPQHF. CDR3 in DNA: TGTGCCAGCAGTGAATTGCGGGATAGCAATCAGCCCCAGCATTTT.

This clone was detected many times. V and J are TRBV5-1 and TRBJ2-3, with TRBD2 matching over 8 bases. This CDR3 has 15 amino acids. V gave up 4 bases and J gave up 1 base; unmatched junction bases: 5. The V gene's germline CDR1 is SGHRS and CDR2 YFSETQ. The CDR3 here is CASSPVAGRTDTQYF. CDR3 in DNA: TGCGCCAGCAGCCCAGTAGCGGGGCGCACAGATACGCAGTATTTT.